This section outlines one TCR beta chain sequence together with its context. Libraries were prepared by immunoSEQ multiplex PCR; TCRdb keeps only in-frame clonotypes and omits some of them. Of about 5,000 clones listed, around 84% are singletons. The data are from a study of T cells in tumors after PD-1 blockade. On the study more broadly: Either cemiplimab 350 mg every 2 weeks or pembrolizumab 200 mg every 3 weeks was given. Some patients also took daily vismodegib 150 mg during anti-PD-1 treatment.

Germline CDR1 is SQVTM and CDR2 is ANQGSEA. The CDR3 has 14 amino acids. The J segment lost 7 bases and the V segment lost 6 bases, leaving 12 bases of the junction unmatched. Source: PBMCs, taken after anti-PD-1 therapy. This sequence originates from a human donor with advanced basal cell or squamous cell carcinoma (not recorded which). This chain connects TRBV29-1 to TRBJ1-3, with 7 bases fitting TRBD1. This CDR3 reads CSVEVQGKGNTIYF. DNA of the CDR3: TGCAGCGTGGAGGTACAGGGGAAAGGGAACACCATATATTTT.